This T cell receptor beta chain is drawn from a study of shared clonotypes between healthy human individuals. Participating donors were healthy, HIV-negative adults free of recent acute infections or vaccinations. Details on this clone: The antigen is not known.

The length of the CDR3 is 15 residues. Germline assignment: CDR1 SGHRS and CDR2 YFSETQ. The V end lost 0 bases, the J end lost 2 bases, and 12 bases lay between the germline ends. This was a deep-level run. Some clones are missing from TCRdb's copy, which holds only in-frame ones; the method was immunoSEQ multiplex PCR. The sample has a few million clones; more than 90% are singletons. Whole-study findings and limits: The study sampled only blood, and tissue repertoires likely differ. Compared with memory subsets, naive subsets generally had larger estimated richness.

This TCR derives from a man aged 18 to 29 in good health. The chain has TRBV5-1 and TRBJ2-7, with a weak D call TRBD2 (5 bases). The sample was naive CD4+ T cells sorted from blood. As to subset: CD45RA+ positively selected. In nucleotides, the CDR3 is TGCGCCAGCAGCTTGGTGTCGGGGTTCACCTACGAGCAGTACTTC. Protein product: CASSLVSGFTYEQYF. Using reference TRBV5-1 and TRBJ2-7 for the parts outside the CDR3, the full variable domain is KAGVTQTPRYLIKTRGQQVTLSCSPISGHRSVSWYQQTPGQGLQFLFEYFSETQRNKGNFPGRFSGRQFSNSRSEMNVSTLELGDSALYLCASSLVSGFTYEQYFGPGTRLTVT.